The present entry profiles one T cell receptor (beta chain) with its context. Its antigen remains unidentified. The data originate from a study of cytomegalovirus exposure and HLA in healthy donors. Regarding the study as a whole: Associated with cytomegalovirus, according to the listing, were 150 to 200 TCR beta chains. Earlier analysis found most TCR beta V segments productive about 87% or about 30% of the time. Some segments of the V type, notably TRBV6-2 and TRBV6-3, were excluded as indistinguishable.

From germline, CDR1 is MNHEY and CDR2 SMNVEV (reference sequence). CDR3 length equals 15 residues. Unmatched junction bases numbered 5, after V lost 7 bases and J lost 2 bases. This PCR relied on a set of 60 Vbeta primers and 13 Jbeta primers. The data were produced by immunoSEQ multiplex PCR, yet TCRdb's version contains in-frame clones alone and is incomplete. The sample has about 64,000 clones, 78% seen once. It was healthy bone marrow donors who served as donors. This chain connects TRBV27 to TRBJ2-3; 11 bases match TRBD2. The TCR originated in a young man in good health and CMV-seropositive. Sequencing input: PBMCs. The CDR3 DNA reads as TGTGCCAGCACCGGACTAGCGGGTTCCACAGATACGCAGTATTTT. Translating gives CASTGLAGSTDTQYF.